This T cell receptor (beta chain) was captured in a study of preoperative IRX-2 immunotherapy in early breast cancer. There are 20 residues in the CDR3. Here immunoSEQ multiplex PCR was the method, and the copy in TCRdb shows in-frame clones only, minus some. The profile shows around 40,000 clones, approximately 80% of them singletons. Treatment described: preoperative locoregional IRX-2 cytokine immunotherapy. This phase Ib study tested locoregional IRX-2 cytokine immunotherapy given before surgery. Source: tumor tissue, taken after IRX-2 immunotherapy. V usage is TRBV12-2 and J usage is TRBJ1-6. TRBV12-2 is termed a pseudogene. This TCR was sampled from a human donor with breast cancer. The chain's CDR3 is CASRCRGSQSSKSYNSPLHF. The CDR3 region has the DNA TGTGCAAGTCGCTGCCGGGGGTCCCAATCCTCCAAGTCCTATAATTCACCCCTCCACTTT.